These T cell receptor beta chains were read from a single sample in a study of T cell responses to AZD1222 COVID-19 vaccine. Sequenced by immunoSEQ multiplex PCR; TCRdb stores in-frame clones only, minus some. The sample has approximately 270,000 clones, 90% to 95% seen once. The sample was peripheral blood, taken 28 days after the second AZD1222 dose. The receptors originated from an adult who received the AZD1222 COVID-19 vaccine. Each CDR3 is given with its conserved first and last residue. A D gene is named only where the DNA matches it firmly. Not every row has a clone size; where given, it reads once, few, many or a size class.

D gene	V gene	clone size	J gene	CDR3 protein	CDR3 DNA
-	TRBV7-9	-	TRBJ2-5	CASSPLSQETQYF	TGTGCCAGCAGCCCCCTCTCGCAAGAGACCCAGTACTTC
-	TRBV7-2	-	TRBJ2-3	CASSLGNRGTDTQYF	TGTGCCAGCAGCTTAGGTAACAGAGGCACAGATACGCAGTATTTT
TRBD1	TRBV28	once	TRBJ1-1	CASSSLETGSTFF	TGTGCCAGCAGTTCTCTTGAGACAGGGTCAACTTTCTTT
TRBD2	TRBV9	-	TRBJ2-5	CASSPPGLGYQETQYF	TGTGCCAGCAGCCCCCCCGGACTAGGGTACCAAGAGACCCAGTACTTC
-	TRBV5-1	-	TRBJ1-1	CASREVMNTEAFF	TGCGCCAGCAGGGAGGTGATGAACACTGAAGCTTTCTTT
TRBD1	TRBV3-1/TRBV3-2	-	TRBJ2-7	CASSHLDRSSYEQYF	TGTGCCAGCAGCCATCTGGACAGGAGCTCCTACGAGCAGTACTTC
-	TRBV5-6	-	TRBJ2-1	CASSFGLEHEQFF	TGTGCCAGCAGCTTCGGGCTTGAACATGAGCAGTTCTTC
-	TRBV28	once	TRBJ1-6	CASSLAGRSYNSPLHF	TGTGCCAGCAGTTTAGCGGGGCGCTCCTATAATTCACCCCTCCACTTT
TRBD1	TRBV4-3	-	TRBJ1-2	CASSQGAGGSAVYGYTF	TGCGCCAGCAGCCAAGGGGCAGGGGGTTCGGCGGTCTATGGCTACACCTTC
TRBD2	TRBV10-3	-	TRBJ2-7	CAIGEGEQYF	TGTGCCATCGGGGAGGGCGAGCAGTACTTC
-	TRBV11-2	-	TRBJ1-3	CASSLGHGNTIYF	TGTGCCAGCAGCTTGGGGCATGGAAACACCATATATTTT
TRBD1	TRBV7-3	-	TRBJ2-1	CASSPGQGNEQFF	TGTGCCAGCAGCCCCGGACAGGGGAATGAGCAGTTCTTC
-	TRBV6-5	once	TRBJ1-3	CASTLGRGGNTIYF	TGTGCCAGCACGCTCGGGAGGGGTGGAAACACCATATATTTT
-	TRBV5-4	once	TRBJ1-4	CASSPGGTNEKLFF	TGTGCCAGCAGCCCGGGGGGCACTAATGAAAAACTGTTTTTT
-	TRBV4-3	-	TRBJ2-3	CASSQDNGLSTDTQYF	TGCGCCAGCAGCCAAGATAACGGACTGAGCACAGATACGCAGTATTTT